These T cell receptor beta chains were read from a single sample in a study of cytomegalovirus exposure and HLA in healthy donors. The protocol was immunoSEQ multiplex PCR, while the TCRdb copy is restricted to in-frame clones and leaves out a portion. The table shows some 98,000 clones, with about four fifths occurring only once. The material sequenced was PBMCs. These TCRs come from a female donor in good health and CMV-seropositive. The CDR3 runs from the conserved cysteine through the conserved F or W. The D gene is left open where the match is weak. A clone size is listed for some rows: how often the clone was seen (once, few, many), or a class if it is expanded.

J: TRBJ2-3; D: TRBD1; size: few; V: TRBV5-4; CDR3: CASTTGGQGQDTQYF; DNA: TGTGCCAGCACCACAGGGGGACAGGGGCAAGATACGCAGTATTTT
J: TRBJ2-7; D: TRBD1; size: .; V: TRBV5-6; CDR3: CASGPGTGNEQYF; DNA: TGTGCCAGCGGTCCCGGGACAGGGAACGAGCAGTACTTC
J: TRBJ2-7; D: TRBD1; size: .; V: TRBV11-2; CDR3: CASSLKRGGQGGKEQYF; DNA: TGTGCCAGCAGCTTGAAACGAGGGGGACAGGGCGGTAAGGAGCAGTACTTC
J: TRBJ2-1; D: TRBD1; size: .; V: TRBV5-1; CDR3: CASSLGQGTYNEQFF; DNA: TGCGCCAGCAGCTTGGGACAGGGAACCTACAATGAGCAGTTCTTC
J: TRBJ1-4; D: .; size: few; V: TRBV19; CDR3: CASGVETNEKLFF; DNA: TGTGCCAGTGGAGTGGAAACTAATGAAAAACTGTTTTTT
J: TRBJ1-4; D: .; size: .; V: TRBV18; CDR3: CASSPFFRAEKLFF; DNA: TGTGCCAGCTCACCTTTCTTCAGGGCTGAAAAACTGTTTTTT
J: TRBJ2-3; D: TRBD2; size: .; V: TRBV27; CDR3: CASSFGGRETDTQYF; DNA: TGTGCCAGCAGTTTCGGGGGGAGGGAGACAGATACGCAGTATTTT
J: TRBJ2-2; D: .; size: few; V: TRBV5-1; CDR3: CASSLTQINTGELFF; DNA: TGCGCCAGCAGCTTGACACAAATCAACACCGGGGAGCTGTTTTTT
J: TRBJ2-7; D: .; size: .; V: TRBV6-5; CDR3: CASSSASAEQYF; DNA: TGTGCCAGCAGTTCCGCTAGCGCCGAGCAGTACTTC
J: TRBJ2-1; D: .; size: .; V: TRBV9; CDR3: CASSVESSAGDEQFF; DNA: TGTGCCAGCAGCGTAGAGTCTAGCGCCGGGGATGAGCAGTTCTTC
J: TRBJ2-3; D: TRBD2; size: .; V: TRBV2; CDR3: CASSERGGTDTQYF; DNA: TGTGCCAGCAGTGAAAGGGGAGGGACAGATACGCAGTATTTT
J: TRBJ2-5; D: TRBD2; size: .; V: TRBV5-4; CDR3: CASSAGLAGKETQYF; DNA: TGTGCCAGCAGCGCCGGACTAGCGGGAAAAGAGACCCAGTACTTC
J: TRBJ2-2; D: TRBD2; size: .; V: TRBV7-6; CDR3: CASSLVREPNTGELFF; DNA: TGTGCCAGCAGCTTAGTGCGGGAGCCAAACACCGGGGAGCTGTTTTTT
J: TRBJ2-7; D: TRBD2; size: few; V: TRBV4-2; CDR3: CASSRTSGGSYEQYF; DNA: TGTGCCAGCAGCCGTACTAGCGGGGGATCCTACGAGCAGTACTTC
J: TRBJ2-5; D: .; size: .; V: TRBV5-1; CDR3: CASSFAGDETQYF; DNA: TGCGCCAGCAGCTTTGCAGGGGATGAGACCCAGTACTTC
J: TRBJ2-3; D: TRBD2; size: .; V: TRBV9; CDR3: CASSISGRADTQYF; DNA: TGTGCCAGCAGCATTAGCGGGAGGGCGGATACGCAGTATTTT
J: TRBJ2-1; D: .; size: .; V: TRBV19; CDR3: CASSQGKNEQFF; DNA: TGTGCCAGTAGTCAGGGGAAAAATGAGCAGTTCTTC
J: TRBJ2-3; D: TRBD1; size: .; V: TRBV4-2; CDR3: CASSQDSENRGPTDTQYF; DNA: TGTGCCAGCAGCCAAGATTCGGAAAACAGGGGGCCCACAGATACGCAGTATTTT
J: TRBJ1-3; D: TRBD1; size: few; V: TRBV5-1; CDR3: CASSLVLDRGNTIYF; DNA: TGCGCCAGCAGCTTGGTTTTGGACAGGGGAAACACCATATATTTT
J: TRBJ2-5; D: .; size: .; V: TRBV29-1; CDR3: CSVEYLAGRPETQYF; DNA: TGCAGCGTTGAATATCTGGCAGGGCGGCCGGAGACCCAGTACTTC
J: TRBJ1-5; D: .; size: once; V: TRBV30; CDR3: CAWSDGGGQPQHF; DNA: TGTGCCTGGAGTGATGGGGGAGGACAGCCCCAGCATTTT
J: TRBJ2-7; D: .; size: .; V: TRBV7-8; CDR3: CASSSGGPWYF; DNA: TGTGCCAGCAGCTCCGGGGGTCCCTGGTACTTC
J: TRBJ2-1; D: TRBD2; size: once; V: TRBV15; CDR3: CATSQLTSGKYNEQFF; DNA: TGTGCCACCAGCCAATTGACTAGCGGGAAGTACAATGAGCAGTTCTTC
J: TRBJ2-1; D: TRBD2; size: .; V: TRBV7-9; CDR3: CASSLRLAQNEQFF; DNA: TGTGCCAGCAGCTTAAGACTAGCCCAGAATGAGCAGTTCTTC
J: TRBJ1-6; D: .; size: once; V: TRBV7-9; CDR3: CASSSPAGNSPLHF; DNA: TGTGCCAGCAGCTCGCCAGCGGGTAATTCACCCCTCCACTTT
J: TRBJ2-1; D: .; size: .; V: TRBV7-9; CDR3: CASSLTGGPDEQFF; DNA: TGTGCCAGCAGCTTAACCGGAGGGCCGGATGAGCAGTTCTTC
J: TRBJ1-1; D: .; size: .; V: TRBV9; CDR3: CASSVGLLGEAFF; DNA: TGTGCCAGCAGCGTCGGACTGTTGGGTGAAGCTTTCTTT
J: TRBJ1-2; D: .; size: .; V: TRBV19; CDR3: CASTATREGYTF; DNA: TGTGCCAGTACGGCTACGAGGGAGGGCTACACCTTC
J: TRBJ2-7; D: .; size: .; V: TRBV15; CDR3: CATSRTGPKPYEQYF; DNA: TGTGCCACCAGCAGGACAGGCCCCAAGCCATACGAGCAGTACTTC